This T cell receptor (beta chain) was sequenced for a study of blood T cell repertoires in COVID-19. Turning to the study itself: PBMCs, B-cell-depleted T cells, or T cells were the source of the cDNA or gDNA that made up the material.

Germline V gene lookup returns CDR1 SGHRS and CDR2 YFSETQ. V shed 5 bases and J shed 2 bases, with 8 bases lying between them. The length of the CDR3 is 13 residues. Libraries were prepared by immunoSEQ multiplex PCR; TCRdb keeps only in-frame clonotypes and omits some of them. This table has a few hundred thousand clones, about nine tenths appearing once. The sequence derives from a woman aged 40 to 50 who had recovered from COVID-19. The specimen was peripheral blood. V and J are TRBV5-1 and TRBJ1-3; D gene uncertain. Here the CDR3 reads CASSSVPGNTIYF. The CDR3 DNA reads as TGCGCCAGCAGTAGCGTACCTGGAAACACCATATATTTT.